Presented here are 11 T cell receptor beta chains from one specimen sequenced in a study of T cell responses to AZD1222 COVID-19 vaccine. Using immunoSEQ multiplex PCR, the repertoire was profiled, and TCRdb retains in-frame clones only, with some absent. The table shows about 180,000 clones, with roughly 88% occurring only once. The input for sequencing was peripheral blood, taken on day 0 of AZD1222 vaccination. The receptors were sampled from an adult in good health.

This sequence joins TRBV28 and TRBJ2-5; 10 positions agree with TRBD2. Losses at the gene ends were 7 bases for V and 1 base for J; bases not matched to a gene: 3. The germline V gene has CDR1 MDHEN and CDR2 SYDVKM. The CDR3 totals 14 residues. CDR3 DNA sequence: TGTGCCAGCACCCTAGCGGGAGTCCAAGAGACCCAGTACTTC. Amino acids: CASTLAGVQETQYF.

This chain connects TRBV9 to TRBJ2-2, with a tentative D call TRBD1 (6 bases). Deletions cut 0 bases from V and 6 bases from J, with 18 bases between. The CDR3 spans 17 residues. Looked up from germline, CDR1 is SGDLS and CDR2 is YYNGEE. CDR3 region: CASSVVDRPGTAGELFF. Here the CDR3 DNA reads TGTGCCAGCAGCGTAGTAGACAGGCCCGGGACGGCCGGGGAGCTGTTTTTT.

The V and J genes are TRBV9 and TRBJ2-7; 12 bases match TRBD2. CDR1 and CDR2 from the germline V gene are SGDLS and YYNGEE. The CDR3 is made up of 17 amino acids. V gave up 0 bases and J gave up 2 bases; unmatched junction bases: 6. The CDR3 DNA sequence: TGTGCCAGCAGCGTAGGACTAGCGGGAGCTCTCACCTACGAGCAGTACTTC. Protein product: CASSVGLAGALTYEQYF.

The V and J genes are TRBV18 and TRBJ2-5, with D possibly TRBD2 on 6 matching bases. Germline CDR1 is KGHSH and CDR2 is LQKENI. Trimming took 6 bases from V and 2 from J, leaving 10 bases between them. The CDR3 is 13 amino acids. The CDR3 protein is CASSGGRQETQYF. The CDR3, as DNA: TGTGCCAGCTCGGGGGGACGGCAAGAGACCCAGTACTTC.

The chain has TRBV10-3 and TRBJ1-2; TRBD1 agrees at 7 bases. The CDR3 length is 13 residues. Germline loops: CDR1 ENHRY, CDR2 SYGVKD. J gave up 5 bases and V 4 bases, and 4 bases lay outside the gene matches. DNA of the CDR3: TGTGCCATCAGTGCACCGACAGGGTATGGCTACACCTTC. Translated: CAISAPTGYGYTF.

The V and J genes are TRBV9 and TRBJ2-7, with D perhaps matching TRBD2 (7 bases). The CDR3 totals 17 residues. Germline V lookup: CDR1 SGDLS, CDR2 YYNGEE. The V end was cut by 0 bases, the J end by 5 bases, with 21 bases between. This CDR3 reads CASSVDWGGEVKNEQYF. The CDR3 DNA is TGTGCCAGCAGCGTAGATTGGGGGGGCGAGGTGAAAAACGAGCAGTACTTC.

The chain recombines TRBV28 with TRBJ1-5; 8 positions match TRBD1. CDR3 length: 15 residues. Trimming removed 7 bases from V and 5 bases from J; junction bases left unmatched: 10. Germline V gives CDR1 MDHEN, CDR2 SYDVKM. The CDR3 DNA reads TGTGCCAGCATCATCTCAGGGGGCTTGGATCAGCCCCAGCATTTT. It codes for CASIISGGLDQPQHF.

This chain connects TRBV27 to TRBJ1-2, with 9 bases that match TRBD1. The CDR3 totals 14 residues. Germline CDR1 MNHEY, CDR2 SMNVEV (reference sequence). J was trimmed by 4 bases and V by 4 bases; bases with no gene match: 4. The CDR3 here is CASSWDRESYGYTF. In nucleotides, the CDR3 is TGTGCCAGCAGTTGGGACAGGGAGAGCTATGGCTACACCTTC.

V usage is TRBV7-2 and J usage is TRBJ2-5; 8 nucleotides match TRBD2. The V segment lost 4 bases and the J segment 2 bases; nucleotides outside the gene matches: 3. There are 14 residues in the CDR3. Germline values: CDR1 SGHTA, CDR2 FQGNSA. The CDR3 sequence: CASSSGTSQETQYF. CDR3 in DNA: TGTGCCAGCAGCTCCGGGACTAGTCAAGAGACCCAGTACTTC.

The chain is built from TRBV18 and TRBJ2-2, with 7 bases lining up with TRBD2. Germline assignment: CDR1 KGHSH and CDR2 LQKENI. The CDR3 is made up of 16 amino acids. Trimming took 3 bases from V and 5 from J; bases not matched to a gene: 9. Written as DNA, the CDR3 is TGTGCCAGCTCACCGGTGGCGGGAGTCGGGACCGGGGAGCTGTTTTTT. As protein: CASSPVAGVGTGELFF.

The chain links TRBV18 to TRBJ1-6; 7 positions match TRBD1. J gave up 0 bases and V 3 bases, and 2 bases lay outside the gene matches. CDR1 and CDR2 (germline): KGHSH, LQKENI. The CDR3 is made up of 16 amino acids. CDR3: CASSPGQSSYNSPLHF. Here the CDR3 DNA reads TGTGCCAGCTCACCGGGACAGAGCTCCTATAATTCACCCCTCCACTTT.